The clone carrying this T cell receptor beta chain has at least ten counts. The data were taken from a study of blood T cells in healthy people across ages. PCR was performed a second time for about 6 to 12 cycles using a sample-barcoded 5' primer and a J-beta primer mix. The template-switch adaptor, which had 12 random nucleotides, put a tag on each cDNA molecule. TCRdb ran MiXCR on the 5' RACE reads and lists one entry per CDR3 protein. The table includes 1.5 million to 1.8 million distinct CDR3 sequences, about 42% detected once. The CDR3 is 13 residues long. The ends were cut back, 0 bases at V and 6 bases at J, with 3 bases in the middle. The germline V gene encodes CDR1 LNHNV and CDR2 YYDKDF (reference sequence). In terms of origin and age, donors were healthy Caucasian individuals from Russia aged roughly 6 to 100. There were at least 6 micrograms of total RNA extracted from every sample.

Input material: blood. The chain carries TRBV15 and TRBJ1-6; no clear D. This TCR was sampled from a young woman in good health. The CDR3 DNA is TGTGCCACCAGCAGAGATCCTAATTCACCCCTCCACTTT. Translating gives CATSRDPNSPLHF. The full variable domain, its missing parts supplied by reference TRBV15 and TRBJ1-6, is DAMVIQNPRYQVTQFGKPVTLSCSQTLNHNVMYWYQQKSSQAPKLLFHYYDKDFNNEADTPDNFQSRRPNTSFCFLDIRSPGLGDTAMYLCATSRDPNSPLHFGNGTRLTVT.